The clone carrying this T cell receptor (beta chain) is a singleton in its sample. Its antigen is not identified. Repertoires were generated with immunoSEQ multiplex PCR, while TCRdb's copy carries only in-frame clones and drops some. This table holds approximately 120,000 clones, approximately 90% found once. The data belong to a study of T cell responses to AZD1222 COVID-19 vaccine. Study-wide context: Second-dose intervals near 4 or 12 weeks were combined. General study points: With dominance at 160-218 and 743-854, vaccine-associated CD4 TCRs spanned spike. Targeting of unmutated variant regions was reportedly seen in nearly half of spike-specific TCRs.

Germline CDR1 and CDR2: SGDLS and YYNGEE. V lost 0 bases and J 8 bases, leaving 11 bases between the germline ends. The CDR3 covers 13 residues. This sequence joins TRBV9 and TRBJ1-2; unclear D gene. The clonotype was recovered from an adult in good health. The source material was peripheral blood, sampled on day 0 of AZD1222 vaccination. The CDR3 region is CASSVGVSGGYTF. The CDR3 DNA reads as TGTGCCAGCAGCGTAGGGGTCTCCGGGGGCTACACCTTC.